The present T cell receptor (beta chain) was sequenced within a study of blood T cell repertoires in COVID-19. Study context: Spain, Italy and the United States supplied samples that represented acute and convalescent COVID-19.

CDR1 and CDR2 from the germline V gene are MDHEN and SYDVKM. V was pared by 5 bases and J by 3 bases, with 6 bases of the junction left unmatched. The CDR3 has 15 amino acids. Clones were sequenced by immunoSEQ multiplex PCR, and TCRdb holds only the in-frame ones, with some missing. The sample includes fewer than 350,000 clones, 80% to 95% of them seen just once. The source is a woman in her 30s with COVID-19, enrolled during active disease. The chain combines TRBV28 with TRBJ1-5, with 8 nucleotides matching TRBD1. The sequencing input was peripheral blood. CDR3 coding DNA: TGTGCCAGCAGTCCATGGACAGGGTCCAATCAGCCCCAGCATTTT. Protein sequence: CASSPWTGSNQPQHF.